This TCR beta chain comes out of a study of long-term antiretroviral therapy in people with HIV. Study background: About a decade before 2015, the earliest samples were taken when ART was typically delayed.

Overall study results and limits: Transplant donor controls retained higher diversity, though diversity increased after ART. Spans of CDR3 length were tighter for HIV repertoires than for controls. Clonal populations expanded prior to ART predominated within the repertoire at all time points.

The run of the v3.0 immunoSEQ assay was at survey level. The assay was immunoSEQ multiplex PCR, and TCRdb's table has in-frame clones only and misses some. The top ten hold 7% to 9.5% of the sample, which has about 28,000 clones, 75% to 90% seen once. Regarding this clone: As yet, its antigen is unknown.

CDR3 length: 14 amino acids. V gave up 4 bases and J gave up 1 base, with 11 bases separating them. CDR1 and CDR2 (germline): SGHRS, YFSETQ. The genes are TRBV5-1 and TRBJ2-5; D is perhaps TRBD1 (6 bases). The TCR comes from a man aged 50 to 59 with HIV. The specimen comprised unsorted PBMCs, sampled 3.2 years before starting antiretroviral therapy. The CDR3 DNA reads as TGCGCCAGCAGCGATAACAGGGCCCAAGAGACCCAGTACTTC. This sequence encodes CASSDNRAQETQYF.